This T cell receptor (beta chain) emerged from a study of T cell changes during pregnancy in multiple sclerosis. Only in-frame clones appear in the TCRdb table, and some are missing; sequencing was by immunoSEQ multiplex PCR. Here the sample spans tens of thousands of clones, around nine tenths being singletons. This clone has only one observation. Germline CDR1 and CDR2: SGHDT and YYEEEE. V gave up 3 bases and J gave up 10 bases; unmatched junction bases: 6. The CDR3 has 13 residues. The input for sequencing was peripheral blood, taken in the third trimester of pregnancy. V and J are TRBV5-6 and TRBJ1-1; 10 nucleotides match TRBD1. The TCR was taken from a female donor with multiple sclerosis, enrolled in a pregnancy study. CDR3 amino acids: CASSWPGQGPAFF. The CDR3 DNA reads TGTGCCAGCAGCTGGCCGGGACAGGGGCCAGCTTTCTTT.